A single sample is the source of the 19 T cell receptor beta chains below, sequenced in a study of shared clonotypes between healthy human individuals (dated by TCRdb to between 2020 and 2021). Libraries were constructed by the immunoSEQ multiplex PCR assay. Here the immuneACCESS table is served through TCRdb, limited to in-frame sequences with V and J called. Missing clones are a known gap in these copies; in checked studies unresolved V genes cover under half, and the rest lacks a known reason. Counted in this sample were around 1.4 million clones; about 98.5% of them appeared once. The ten largest clones add up to 0.36% of the sample. What was sequenced was naive CD4+ T cells sorted from blood. Taken with the paper, the label for cell subset or site translates to: CD45RA+ positively selected. All receptors derive from a man aged 25-40 years in good health.

The chain recombines TRBV7-6 with TRBJ2-1; TRBD2 might be the D (6 bases). The CDR3 covers 13 residues. Trimming pared 4 bases from V and 5 bases from J, leaving 9 bases between. Germline CDR1 is SGHVS and CDR2 is FNYEAQ. CDR3 sequence reads: CASSSRLDNEQFF. For the CDR3, the DNA is TGTGCCAGCAGCTCCCGACTAGACAATGAGCAGTTCTTC.

CDR3 coding DNA: TGTGCCAGCAGTCCCCCGGCGGGAGCGGCAGATACGCAGTATTTT. Encoded protein: CASSPPAGAADTQYF. The gene calls are TRBV28 and TRBJ2-3; TRBD2 matches at 7 bases. CDR1 MDHEN and CDR2 SYDVKM come from the germline V gene. The CDR3 totals 15 residues. J lost 4 bases, V lost 5 bases, and 9 bases had no gene match.

The chain is built from TRBV27 and TRBJ2-5; D could derive from TRBD1 or TRBD2 (6 bases each). The CDR3 sequence is 16 residues long. Deletions cut 4 bases from V and 1 base from J, with 16 bases between. Germline loops: CDR1 MNHEY, CDR2 SMNVEV (reference sequence). The CDR3 here is CASSSSRWGAQETQYF. The CDR3 DNA is TGTGCCAGCAGTTCCTCCCGGTGGGGGGCCCAAGAGACCCAGTACTTC.

The chain links TRBV19 to TRBJ2-2; D may be TRBD2 (5 bases). Between the trimmed V and J ends, which lost 3 bases and 6 bases, there was a span of 11 bases. This CDR3 spans 14 amino acids. CDR1 and CDR2 from the germline V gene are LNHDA and SQIVND (reference sequence). CDR3 sequence reads: CASSILLLAGELFF. The DNA for the CDR3 is TGTGCCAGTAGTATTCTTCTACTAGCCGGGGAGCTGTTTTTT.

The V gene is TRBV18, the J gene TRBJ2-5; D is possibly TRBD1 (5 bases). The CDR3 extends over 14 amino acids. Trimming stripped 4 bases from V and 4 bases from J, with 13 bases between. Germline CDR1 is KGHSH and CDR2 is LQKENI. CDR3 sequence reads: CASSHLDSRETQYF. The CDR3 DNA reads as TGTGCCAGCTCACACCTTGACAGTCGAGAGACCCAGTACTTC. Filled out from reference TRBV18 and TRBJ2-5, the complete variable domain reads NAGVMQNPRHLVRRRGQEARLRCSPMKGHSHVYWYRQLPEEGLKFMVYLQKENIIDESGMPKERFSAEFPKEGPSILRIQQVVRGDSAAYFCASSHLDSRETQYFGPGTRLLVL.

This rearrangement joins TRBV7-2 to TRBJ2-2; D may be TRBD1 or TRBD2 (5 bases each). Trimming took 7 bases from V and 5 from J, leaving 11 bases between them. The length of the CDR3 is 13 residues. In germline, CDR1 is SGHTA, CDR2 FQGNSA. The CDR3 region has the DNA TGTGCCAGCAACCAGGGACGGACCGGGGAGCTGTTTTTT. Amino acids: CASNQGRTGELFF.

The chain couples TRBV5-4 to TRBJ2-1; the match to TRBD2 covers 10 bases. The germline V gene has CDR1 SGHNT and CDR2 YYREEE (reference sequence). CDR3 length: 15 amino acids. The V gene end was trimmed by 4 bases and the J gene end by 5 bases; junction bases not matched to a gene: 6. CDR3 DNA sequence: TGTGCCAGCAGCCTTAGCGGGAGGTTCAACAATGAGCAGTTCTTC. This encodes CASSLSGRFNNEQFF.

This clone was seen once. J is TRBJ2-2 and V is TRBV14, with D tentatively TRBD2 (5 bases). Trimming took off 0 bases at V and 3 bases at J, with 17 bases between the two ends. The CDR3 is 18 amino acids. Germline values: CDR1 SGHDN, CDR2 FVKESK. The CDR3 DNA is TGTGCCAGCAGCCAAGATCTATCGGGGTTTGTGCACACCGGGGAGCTGTTTTTT. Protein product: CASSQDLSGFVHTGELFF.

The CDR3 is CASTPGQGAKNIQYF. CDR3 nucleotide sequence: TGTGCCAGCACCCCTGGACAGGGCGCCAAAAACATTCAGTACTTC. V usage is TRBV28 and J usage is TRBJ2-4, with 8 bases identical to TRBD1. CDR3 length equals 15 residues. Germline V gene data show CDR1 as MDHEN and CDR2 as SYDVKM. The ends lost 7 bases at V and 1 base at J; junction bases unmatched: 6.

V and J are TRBV15 and TRBJ2-1, with TRBD2 identical over 7 bases. J gave up 0 bases and V 0 bases, and 8 bases lay outside the gene matches. There are 18 residues in the CDR3. Germline V gene sequence: CDR1 LNHNV, CDR2 YYDKDF (reference sequence). The CDR3 spells CATSRDRGGGSSYNEQFF. In DNA, the CDR3 is TGTGCCACCAGCAGAGATAGGGGCGGGGGAAGCTCCTACAATGAGCAGTTCTTC.

This chain links TRBV2 with TRBJ2-7, with 9 nucleotides matching TRBD1. Germline trimming cut 6 bases from V and 3 bases from J; bases unmatched to any gene: 9. The germline gives CDR1 SNHLY, CDR2 FYNNEI. The CDR3 totals 15 residues. CDR3 loop: CASRPYRQGGYEQYF. In nucleotides, the CDR3 is TGTGCCAGCAGGCCTTACCGACAGGGGGGCTACGAGCAGTACTTC.

This clone was recorded once. The J gene is TRBJ2-1, the V gene TRBV19; 11 bases agree with TRBD2. This CDR3 has 17 residues. CDR1 and CDR2 (germline): LNHDA, SQIVND (reference sequence). Trimming cost V 5 bases and J 4 bases; bases outside gene matches: 10. This CDR3 reads CASSVGVAGGPYNEQFF. As DNA, the CDR3 is TGTGCCAGTAGTGTAGGTGTAGCGGGAGGGCCGTACAATGAGCAGTTCTTC.

Comments on this clone: Other DNA sequences in the sample encode the same CDR3. The CDR3 reads CASSSPSTDTQYF. CDR3 nucleotides: TGTGCCAGCAGCTCTCCTAGCACAGATACGCAGTATTTT. This chain links TRBV5-4 with TRBJ2-3, with unresolved D. V was trimmed by 3 bases and J by 0 bases, leaving 5 bases between them. The CDR3 extends over 13 amino acids. Germline-derived CDR1 and CDR2 are SGHNT and YYREEE (reference sequence).

This chain uses TRBV30 with TRBJ2-5; 8 nucleotides align to TRBD1. The CDR3 consists of 12 residues. Trimming removed 4 bases from V and 7 bases from J; junction bases left unmatched: 5. Germline-derived CDR1 and CDR2 are GTSNPN and SVGIG (reference sequence). CDR3 bases: TGTGCCTGGAATCAGGGGGCGGGGACCCAGTACTTC. Amino acid sequence: CAWNQGAGTQYF.

With respect to this clone: This CDR3 is also generated by other DNA sequences in the sample. The J gene is TRBJ2-7, the V gene TRBV11-2; D is unresolved. Germline CDR1 SGHAT, CDR2 FQNNGV. V dropped 4 bases and J dropped 3 bases, with 7 bases sitting between them. The CDR3 spans 12 residues. CDR3 residues: CASSSDGYEQYF. The CDR3 DNA reads TGTGCCAGCAGCTCTGACGGCTACGAGCAGTACTTC.

The chain uses TRBV28 and TRBJ2-7, with no clear D. Trimming removed 8 bases from V and 1 base from J, with 18 bases in between. CDR1 and CDR2 from the germline V gene are MDHEN and SYDVKM. The CDR3 loop spans 15 amino acids. The CDR3 loop reads CASVQNTEHSYEQYF. The CDR3 DNA reads TGTGCCAGCGTCCAAAACACAGAACATTCCTACGAGCAGTACTTC. Filled out from reference TRBV28 and TRBJ2-7, the complete variable domain reads DVKVTQSSRYLVKRTGEKVFLECVQDMDHENMFWYRQDPGLGLRLIYFSYDVKMKEKGDIPEGYSVSREKKERFSLILESASTNQTSMYLCASVQNTEHSYEQYFGPGTRLTVT.

This clone has only one observation. In the same sample, other DNA sequences code for this CDR3. The V and J genes are TRBV7-9 and TRBJ1-1; no reliable D call. Germline V gives CDR1 SEHNR, CDR2 FQNEAQ (reference sequence). Trimming shortened V by 1 base and J by 1 base, and 7 bases separated the two germline ends. The CDR3 contains 14 residues. DNA of the CDR3: TGTGCCAGCAGCTTAGACGGAGGGAACACTGAAGCTTTCTTT. Its protein is CASSLDGGNTEAFF.

A note on this clone: Other DNA sequences within the sample encode an identical CDR3. V usage is TRBV6-5 and J usage is TRBJ1-1; D not resolved. V lost 3 bases to trimming and J lost 0 bases, with 5 bases between them. The CDR3 is 13 amino acids. Per germline, CDR1 MNHEY and CDR2 SVGAGI. The CDR3, as DNA: TGTGCCAGCAGTTATTCACTGAACACTGAAGCTTTCTTT. This translates into CASSYSLNTEAFF.

The chain carries TRBV14 and TRBJ2-1; 10 positions match TRBD2. The CDR3 loop spans 17 amino acids. Germline CDR1 reads SGHDN; CDR2 reads FVKESK. V trimming: 3 bases; J trimming: 5 bases; junction bases outside the gene matches: 10. The CDR3 region is CASSQDRKLAGNNEQFF. The CDR3 region has the DNA TGTGCCAGCAGCCAGGATCGGAAACTAGCGGGGAACAATGAGCAGTTCTTC.